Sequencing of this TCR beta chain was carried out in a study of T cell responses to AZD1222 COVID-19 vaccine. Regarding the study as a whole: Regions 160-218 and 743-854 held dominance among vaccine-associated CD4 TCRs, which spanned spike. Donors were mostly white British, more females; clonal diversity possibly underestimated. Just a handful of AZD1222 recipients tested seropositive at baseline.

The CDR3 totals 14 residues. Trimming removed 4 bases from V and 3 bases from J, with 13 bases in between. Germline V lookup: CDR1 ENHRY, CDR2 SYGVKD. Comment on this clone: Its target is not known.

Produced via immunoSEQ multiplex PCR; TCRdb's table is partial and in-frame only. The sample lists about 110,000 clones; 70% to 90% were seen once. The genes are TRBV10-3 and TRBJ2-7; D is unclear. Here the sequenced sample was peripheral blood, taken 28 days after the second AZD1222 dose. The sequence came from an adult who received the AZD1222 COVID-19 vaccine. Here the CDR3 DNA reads TGTGCCATCAGTGTAGCAGGTTACTTCTACGAGCAGTACTTC. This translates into CAISVAGYFYEQYF.